One and the same sample provided the 29 T cell receptor beta chains below, sequenced in a study of CD8+CD57+ T cells in acquired aplastic anemia. According to the study, genomic DNA was the template for TCR beta VDJ and CDR3 profiling. TCRdb re-called the reads through MiXCR, storing one row per CDR3 protein. The sample consists of tens of thousands of distinct CDR3 sequences, more than 40% of them appearing once. The sequenced sample was sorted CD4+, CD8+, or CD8+CD57+ T cells (not recorded which) from PBMCs. The receptor set was obtained from a human donor in good health, serving as a control.

With respect to this clonotype: Because it lacks the conserved phenylalanine or tryptophan at the end, this CDR3 is likely a read error. This chain connects TRBV9 to TRBJ1-1, with D hard to call. The CDR3 sequence is 15 residues long. Per the germline V gene, CDR1 is SGDLS and CDR2 is YYNGEE. V was cut by 0 bases and J by 0 bases, with 9 bases left in between. This chain's CDR3 is CASSVAPGMNTEAFS. In nucleotides, the CDR3 is TGTGCCAGCAGCGTAGCCCCAGGAATGAACACTGAAGCTTTCTCT.

This sequence joins TRBV2 and TRBJ2-3; 10 positions agree with TRBD2. This CDR3 has 16 amino acids. Germline-derived CDR1 and CDR2 are SNHLY and FYNNEI. V shed 4 bases, J shed 6 bases, and the junction held 10 bases outside the gene matches. The CDR3 bases are TGTGCCAGCAGTGGTGCCCTAGCGGGAGCGGGTGATACGCAGTATTTT. As protein: CASSGALAGAGDTQYF.

This clonotype was picked up many times. The genes are TRBV11-1 and TRBJ1-3; D might be TRBD1 (5 bases). Trimming pared 7 bases from V and 0 bases from J, leaving 16 bases between. Germline CDR1 is SGHAT and CDR2 is FQDESV (reference sequence). This CDR3 has 16 amino acids. The CDR3 nucleotides are TGTGCCAGCATCTCAGGAGTAGGGGCCTCTGGAAACACCATATATTTT. Translated, it gives CASISGVGASGNTIYF.

In its sample, this clonotype was seen many times. The chain joins TRBV12-3 or TRBV12-4 to TRBJ1-2, with 8 bases matching TRBD1. V lost 0 bases to trimming and J lost 5 bases; unmatched junction nucleotides: 5. This CDR3 has 15 residues. CDR3 in DNA: TGTGCCAGCAGTTTAGCGGGGACAGGAGGGTATGGCTACACCTTC. Its translation is CASSLAGTGGYGYTF.

The rearrangement joins TRBV7-9 to TRBJ2-7; D gene unclear. Trimming stripped 5 bases from V and 3 bases from J, with 5 bases between. Germline V gene data show CDR1 as SEHNR and CDR2 as FQNEAQ (reference sequence). This CDR3 contains 11 residues. In DNA form, the CDR3 reads TGTGCCAGCAGCCGAAACTACGAGCAGTACTTC. Its protein is CASSRNYEQYF.

The count of this clonotype is one. The genes are TRBV10-3 and TRBJ1-5, with TRBD1 matching 7 bases. The junction had 4 bases not matched to a gene; V was cut back by 3 bases and J by 2 bases. CDR3 length: 15 amino acids. Per germline, CDR1 ENHRY and CDR2 SYGVKD. CDR3 bases: TGTGCCATCAGTGAAGGACAGGAAGGCAATCAGCCCCAGCATTTT. Residues: CAISEGQEGNQPQHF.

This sequence joins TRBV6-1 and TRBJ2-1; the match to TRBD2 covers 7 bases. Germline V gene sequence: CDR1 MNHNS, CDR2 SASEGT. Trimming cost V 7 bases and J 5 bases; bases outside gene matches: 14. This CDR3 is built from 16 residues. This CDR3 is CASNTGRMTSHNEQFF. The CDR3 DNA reads TGTGCCAGCAATACTGGTCGTATGACTAGCCACAATGAGCAGTTCTTC.

Remarks on this clonotype: This could be a read error, since a much larger clone is one nucleotide away. J is TRBJ1-3 and V is TRBV7-9, with a tentative D call TRBD1 (6 bases). Germline lookup yields CDR1 SEHNR and CDR2 FQNEAQ (reference sequence). The CDR3 is 15 amino acids. In DNA form, the CDR3 reads TGTGCCGGCAGCCCCGATGGGACACTCAGAAACACCATATATTTT. This encodes CAGSPDGTLRNTIYF.

The chain employs TRBV11-1 and TRBJ2-1; 8 nucleotides line up with TRBD2. Trimming removed 5 bases from V and 5 bases from J; junction bases left unmatched: 5. Germline V gene data show CDR1 as SGHAT and CDR2 as FQDESV (reference sequence). The CDR3 totals 14 residues. CDR3 amino acids: CASSLTSADNEQFF. CDR3 nucleotides: TGTGCCAGCAGCCTGACTAGCGCTGACAATGAGCAGTTCTTC.

The chain links TRBV6-1 to TRBJ1-2, with 7 bases aligning to TRBD1. Trimming at V came to 11 bases and at J to 8 bases, leaving 11 bases not matched to a gene. The CDR3 totals 12 residues. Germline V gene lookup returns CDR1 MNHNS and CDR2 SASEGT. The CDR3 sequence is CAHAGGGGGYTF. As DNA, the CDR3 is TGTGCCCACGCTGGAGGGGGCGGAGGCTACACCTTC.

The V call is TRBV19, the J call TRBJ2-7, with 12 bases that match TRBD1. V lost 9 bases and J lost 7; bases outside the gene matches: 10. Germline V gene lookup returns CDR1 LNHDA and CDR2 SQIVND (reference sequence). The CDR3 loop spans 14 amino acids. The CDR3 protein is CASSLGTGGGEQYF. The CDR3 nucleotides read TGTGCCAGCAGCCTCGGGACAGGGGGCGGAGAGCAGTACTTC. Full variable domain (outside the CDR3, taken from reference TRBV19 and TRBJ2-7): DGGITQSPKYLFRKEGQNVTLSCEQNLNHDAMYWYRQDPGQGLRLIYYSQIVNDFQKGDIAEGYSVSREKKESFPLTVTSAQKNPTAFYLCASSLGTGGGEQYFGPGTRLTVT.

The rearrangement joins TRBV24-1 to TRBJ1-2; D is ambiguous. The CDR3 has 13 residues. CDR1 KGHDR and CDR2 SFDVKD come from the germline V gene. Trimming pared 0 bases from V and 6 bases from J, leaving 7 bases between. The CDR3 bases are TGTGCCACCAGTGATTTGAGTCATGATGGCTACACCTTC. This codes for CATSDLSHDGYTF.

Only a few counts were recorded for this clonotype. The CDR3 sequence is CASSELLAGVNEQFF. The CDR3 coding sequence is TGTGCCAGCAGCGAATTACTAGCGGGGGTCAATGAGCAGTTCTTC. The chain is built from TRBV9 and TRBJ2-1, with 11 bases lining up with TRBD2. The CDR3 runs to 15 residues. Unmatched junction bases numbered 5, after V lost 3 bases and J lost 6 bases. CDR1 SGDLS and CDR2 YYNGEE come from the germline V gene.

About this clonotype itself: Just one base apart from a much larger clone, this may be a read error. The chain carries TRBV19 and TRBJ1-5; D uncertain. The CDR3 extends over 12 amino acids. V lost 3 bases, J lost 6 bases, and 6 bases lay in between. Germline V lookup: CDR1 LNHDA, CDR2 SQIVND (reference sequence). The CDR3 DNA reads as TGTGCCAGTAGTATTATGAGTCAGCCCCAGCATTTT. Protein product: CASSIMSQPQHF.

As for this clonotype: A much larger clone lies a single base off, so this may be a read error. V and J are TRBV9 and TRBJ2-1; D not resolved. The CDR3 consists of 11 residues. Germline loops: CDR1 SGDLS, CDR2 YYNGEE. Here the CDR3 reads CASSTSNGQFF. The DNA for the CDR3 is TGCGCCAGCAGCACATCCAATGGGCAGTTCTTC.

V is TRBV29-1 and J is TRBJ2-7; no firm D call. The CDR3 has 13 amino acids. The V end was cut by 4 bases, the J end by 0 bases, with 10 bases between. Germline V gene lookup returns CDR1 SQVTM and CDR2 ANQGSEA. CDR3 in amino acids: CSVVFPISYEQYF. In nucleotides, the CDR3 is TGCAGCGTTGTTTTCCCCATCTCCTACGAGCAGTACTTC.

This clonotype was detected only a few times. V and J are TRBV6-4 and TRBJ2-6; D might be TRBD1 (7 bases). Germline V gene data show CDR1 as MRHNA and CDR2 as SNTAGT. This CDR3 contains 16 residues. The germline V and J ends were trimmed by 6 bases and 0 bases, with 12 bases remaining between them. CDR3: CASRRDSISGANVLTF. In DNA form, the CDR3 reads TGTGCCAGCAGGCGGGACAGTATCTCTGGGGCCAACGTCCTGACTTTC.

This clonotype was found many times. This chain links TRBV4-1 with TRBJ1-2; D call uncertain. The V and J ends lost 2 bases and 14 bases respectively, with 21 bases between them. The length of the CDR3 is 14 residues. CDR1 and CDR2 (germline): MGHRA, YSYEKL. CDR3 coding DNA: TGCGCCAGCAGCCAAACAGCTAAGGACGGCCTCCTTACCTTC. Its translation is CASSQTAKDGLLTF.

As regards this clonotype: One base away lies a much larger clone, so this may be a sequencing read error. This chain uses TRBV11-2 with TRBJ1-2; 9 nucleotides align to TRBD1. This CDR3 contains 14 residues. Germline V gene sequence: CDR1 SGHAT, CDR2 FQNNGV. The CDR3 spells CPSSLGQGTYGYTF. CDR3 sequence (DNA): TGTCCCAGCAGCTTAGGACAGGGGACCTATGGCTACACCTTC.

This clonotype occurred many times. A junction boundary mismatches the germline segment, possibly from a read error. This chain uses TRBV2 with TRBJ2-2; D ambiguous. The CDR3 covers 14 residues. Germline CDR1 and CDR2: SNHLY and FYNNEI. CDR3 coding DNA: TGTGCCAGCAGGGAAGGCACTTTGGGCGGGGAGCTGTTTTTT. This encodes CASREGTLGGELFF.

The chain links TRBV11-2 to TRBJ1-1; D is unclear. Between the trimmed V and J ends, which lost 7 bases and 5 bases, there was a span of 17 bases. Germline V gene sequence: CDR1 SGHAT, CDR2 FQNNGV. The CDR3 is made up of 14 amino acids. The CDR3 loop reads CASNLAPGVTEAFF. The CDR3 DNA sequence: TGTGCCAGCAATTTGGCCCCCGGAGTAACTGAAGCTTTCTTT.

The table lists this clonotype with many counts. The CDR3 region has the DNA TGTGCCACCAGTGACCGGGACAAACCAACTAATGAAAAACTGTTTTTT. Translating it yields CATSDRDKPTNEKLFF. The rearrangement joins TRBV24-1 to TRBJ1-4; D is perhaps TRBD1 (6 bases). The CDR3 covers 16 residues. Germline V gene lookup returns CDR1 KGHDR and CDR2 SFDVKD. The V end lost 4 bases, the J end lost 0 bases, and 11 bases lay between the germline ends.

Comments on this clonotype: A much larger clonotype is one base distant, so this may be a read error. The conserved phenylalanine or tryptophan normally closing the CDR3 is absent here, so this likely arose from a read error. This chain connects TRBV19 to TRBJ1-6; D not certain. This CDR3 contains 16 residues. Trimming removed 9 bases from V and 7 bases from J, with 22 bases in between. The germline CDR1 and CDR2 sequences are LNHDA and SQIVND (reference sequence). The CDR3 coding sequence is TGTGCCAGCAGCTTAAGGTCCTTCTCTACAAATTCACCCCTCCACATT. Protein: CASSLRSFSTNSPLHI.

This clonotype was counted many times. This rearrangement joins TRBV19 to TRBJ1-1, with D perhaps matching TRBD1 (5 bases). Germline V gene data show CDR1 as LNHDA and CDR2 as SQIVND (reference sequence). The CDR3 length is 11 residues. Deletions cut 11 bases from V and 11 bases from J, with 18 bases between. In DNA form, the CDR3 reads TGTGCCCTATTCCTCGGGGGGACGGCTTTCTTT. It translates to CALFLGGTAFF.

In the case of this clonotype: Possible read error: a much larger clone is one base away. The CDR3 does not close with the conserved phenylalanine or tryptophan, likely indicating a read error. The chain carries TRBV20-1 and TRBJ1-1; no clear D. From germline, CDR1 is DFQATT and CDR2 SNEGSKA (reference sequence). The V end was cut by 0 bases, the J end by 1 base, with 6 bases between. The length of the CDR3 is 13 residues. The CDR3 nucleotides are TGCAGTGCTAGAGATTTGGGGAACACTGAAGCTTTCCTT. It is translated as CSARDLGNTEAFL.

About this clonotype: One junction end does not reproduce the germline sequence, and a read error may be involved. The CDR3 DNA is TGTGCCAGCAGTTCTAGCGGGGAGGCCGGGGAGCTGTTTTTT. As protein: CASSSSGEAGELFF. The rearrangement uses TRBV10-3 and TRBJ2-2; 9 bases fit TRBD2. Germline CDR1 is ENHRY and CDR2 is SYGVKD. The CDR3 length is 14 residues.

This clonotype occurred many times. The V gene is TRBV11-2, the J gene TRBJ1-3; no clear D. The germline V gene has CDR1 SGHAT and CDR2 FQNNGV. The V end lost 8 bases, the J end lost 0 bases, and 5 bases lay between the germline ends. The CDR3 has 12 residues. The CDR3 DNA sequence: TGTGCCAGCGACTACTCTGGAAACACCATATATTTT. It yields the protein CASDYSGNTIYF.

About this clonotype itself: A much larger clone differs by one base, so this may be a read error. CDR3 residues: CAWELRGLPEQYF. The CDR3 nucleotides are TGTGCCTGGGAACTCAGGGGACTTCCCGAGCAGTACTTC. J is TRBJ2-7 and V is TRBV30, with D possibly called TRBD1 or TRBD2 (6 bases each). V was cut by 5 bases and J by 6 bases, with 17 bases left in between. Germline CDR1 is GTSNPN and CDR2 is SVGIG (reference sequence). This CDR3 region has 13 residues. The full variable domain, rest sourced from reference TRBV30 and TRBJ2-7, is SQTIHQWPATLVQPVGSPLSLECTVEGTSNPNLYWYRQAAGRGLQLLFYSVGIGQISSEVPQNLSASRPQDRQFILSSKKLLLSDSGFYLCAWELRGLPEQYFGPGTRLTVT.

This clonotype was seen only a few times. A read error is possible here, since a much larger clone lies one base away. The genes are TRBV2 and TRBJ2-2, with D possibly being TRBD2 (5 bases). The CDR3 runs 14 residues. Germline values: CDR1 SNHLY, CDR2 FYNNEI. The CDR3 DNA follows: TGTGCCAGCAGTGACAGTTCGAACACCGGGGAGCCGTTTTTT. Its translation: CASSDSSNTGEPFF.